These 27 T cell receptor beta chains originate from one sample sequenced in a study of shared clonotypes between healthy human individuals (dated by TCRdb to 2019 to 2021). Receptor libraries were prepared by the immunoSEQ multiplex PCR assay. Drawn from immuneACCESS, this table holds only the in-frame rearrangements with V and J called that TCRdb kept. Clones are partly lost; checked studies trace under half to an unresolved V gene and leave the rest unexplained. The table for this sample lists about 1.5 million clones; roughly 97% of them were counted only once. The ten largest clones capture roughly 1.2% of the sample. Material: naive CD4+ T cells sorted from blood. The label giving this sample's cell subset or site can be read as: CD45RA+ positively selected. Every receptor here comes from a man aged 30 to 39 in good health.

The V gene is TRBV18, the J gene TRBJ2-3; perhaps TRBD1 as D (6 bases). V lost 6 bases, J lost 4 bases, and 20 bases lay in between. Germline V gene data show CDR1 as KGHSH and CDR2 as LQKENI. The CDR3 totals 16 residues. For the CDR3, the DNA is TGTGCCAGCTCTCCCGCCCCTCACAGGGTCTCAGATACGCAGTATTTT. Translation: CASSPAPHRVSDTQYF.

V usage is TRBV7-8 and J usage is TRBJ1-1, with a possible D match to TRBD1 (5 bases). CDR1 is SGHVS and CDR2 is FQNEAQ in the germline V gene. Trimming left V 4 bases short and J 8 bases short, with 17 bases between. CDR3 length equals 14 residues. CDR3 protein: CASSSLDRLQEAFF. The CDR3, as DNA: TGTGCCAGCAGCTCCCTCGACAGATTGCAGGAAGCTTTCTTT.

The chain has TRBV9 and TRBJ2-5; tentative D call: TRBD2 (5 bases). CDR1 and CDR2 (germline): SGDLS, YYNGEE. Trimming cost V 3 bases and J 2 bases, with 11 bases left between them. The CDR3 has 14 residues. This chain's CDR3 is CASSGFGVQETQYF. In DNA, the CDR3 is TGTGCCAGCAGCGGCTTCGGGGTGCAAGAGACCCAGTACTTC.

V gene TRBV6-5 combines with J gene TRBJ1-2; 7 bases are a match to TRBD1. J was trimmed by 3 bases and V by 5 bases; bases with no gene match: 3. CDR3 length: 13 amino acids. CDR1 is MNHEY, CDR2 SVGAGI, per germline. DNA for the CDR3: TGTGCCAGCAGTCCCGGGACAGACTATGGCTACACCTTC. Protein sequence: CASSPGTDYGYTF.

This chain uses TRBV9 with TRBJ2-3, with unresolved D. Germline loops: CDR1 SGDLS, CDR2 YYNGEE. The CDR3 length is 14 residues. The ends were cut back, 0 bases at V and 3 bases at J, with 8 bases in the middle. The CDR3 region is CASSVDRMTDTQYF. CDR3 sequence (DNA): TGTGCCAGCAGCGTAGACCGGATGACAGATACGCAGTATTTT.

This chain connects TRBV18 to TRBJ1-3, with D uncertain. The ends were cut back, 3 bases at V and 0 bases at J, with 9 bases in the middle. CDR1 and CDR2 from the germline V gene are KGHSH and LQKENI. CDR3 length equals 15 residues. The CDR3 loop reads CASSPLDGSGNTIYF. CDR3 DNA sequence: TGTGCCAGCTCACCCCTGGACGGCTCTGGAAACACCATATATTTT.

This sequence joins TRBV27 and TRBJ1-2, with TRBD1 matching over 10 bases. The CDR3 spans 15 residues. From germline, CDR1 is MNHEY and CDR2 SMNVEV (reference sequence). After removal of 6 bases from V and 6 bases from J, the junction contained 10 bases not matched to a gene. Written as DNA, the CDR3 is TGTGCCAGCAGCCCGGGGAAAGACAGGGGGCATGGCTACACCTTC. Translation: CASSPGKDRGHGYTF.

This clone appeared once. CDR3 sequence (DNA): TGTGCCAGCAGTTTATTCCCCTTTAGCAGCAATCAGCCCCAGCATTTT. It is translated as CASSLFPFSSNQPQHF. The chain joins TRBV27 to TRBJ1-5; D call uncertain. The germline V and J ends were trimmed by 1 base and 1 base, with 11 bases remaining between them. The germline V gene encodes CDR1 MNHEY and CDR2 SMNVEV (reference sequence). There are 16 residues in the CDR3.

The DNA of the CDR3 is TGTGCCAGCAGCTTAGCCTCCGGGGGACTAGGTATAGATACGCAGTATTTT. Translation gives CASSLASGGLGIDTQYF. The chain uses TRBV11-3 and TRBJ2-3, with 8 bases matching TRBD2. The CDR3 has 17 residues. V was clipped by 1 base and J by 5 bases; unmatched bases: 11. CDR1 is SGHNT, CDR2 YENEEA, per germline.

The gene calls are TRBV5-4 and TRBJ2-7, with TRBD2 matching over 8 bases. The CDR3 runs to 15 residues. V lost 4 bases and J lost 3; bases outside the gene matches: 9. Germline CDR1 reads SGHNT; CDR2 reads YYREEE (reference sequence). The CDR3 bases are TGTGCCAGCAGCAACCGGAGGAGCGGGAGCTACGAGCAGTACTTC. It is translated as CASSNRRSGSYEQYF.

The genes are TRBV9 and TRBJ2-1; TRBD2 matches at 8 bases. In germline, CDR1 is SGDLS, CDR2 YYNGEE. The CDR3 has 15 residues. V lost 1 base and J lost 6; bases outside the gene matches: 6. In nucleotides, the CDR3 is TGTGCCAGCAGCGTACAAGCGGGAGCTTTCAATGAGCAGTTCTTC. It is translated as CASSVQAGAFNEQFF.

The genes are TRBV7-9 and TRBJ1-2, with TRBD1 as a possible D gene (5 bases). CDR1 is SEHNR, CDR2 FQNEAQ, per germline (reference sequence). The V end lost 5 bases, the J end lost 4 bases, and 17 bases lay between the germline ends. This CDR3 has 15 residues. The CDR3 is CASSPSSQGSYGYTF. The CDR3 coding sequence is TGTGCCAGCAGCCCTTCCAGTCAGGGATCCTATGGCTACACCTTC.

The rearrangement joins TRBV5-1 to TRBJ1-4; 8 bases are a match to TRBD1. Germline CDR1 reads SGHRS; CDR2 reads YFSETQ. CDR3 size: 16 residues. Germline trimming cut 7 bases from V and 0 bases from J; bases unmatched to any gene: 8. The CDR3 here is CASSKDRVATNEKLFF. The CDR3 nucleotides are TGCGCCAGCTCAAAGGACAGGGTAGCAACTAATGAAAAACTGTTTTTT.

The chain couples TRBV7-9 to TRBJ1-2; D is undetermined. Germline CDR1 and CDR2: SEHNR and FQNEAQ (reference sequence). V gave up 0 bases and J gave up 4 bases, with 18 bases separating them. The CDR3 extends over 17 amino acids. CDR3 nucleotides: TGTGCCAGCAGCTTAGCGTTGGCCAGGACGAACTTCTATGGCTACACCTTC. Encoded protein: CASSLALARTNFYGYTF.

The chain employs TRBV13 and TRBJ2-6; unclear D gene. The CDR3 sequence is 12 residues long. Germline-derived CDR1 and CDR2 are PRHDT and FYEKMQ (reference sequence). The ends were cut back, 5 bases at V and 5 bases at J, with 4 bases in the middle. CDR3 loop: CASSRRANVLTF. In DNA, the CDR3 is TGTGCCAGCAGCCGGCGGGCCAACGTCCTGACTTTC. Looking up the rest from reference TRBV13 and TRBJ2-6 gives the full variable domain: AAGVIQSPRHLIKEKRETATLKCYPIPRHDTVYWYQQGPGQDPQFLISFYEKMQSDKGSIPDRFSAQQFSDYHSELNMSSLELGDSALYFCASSRRANVLTFGAGSRLTVL.

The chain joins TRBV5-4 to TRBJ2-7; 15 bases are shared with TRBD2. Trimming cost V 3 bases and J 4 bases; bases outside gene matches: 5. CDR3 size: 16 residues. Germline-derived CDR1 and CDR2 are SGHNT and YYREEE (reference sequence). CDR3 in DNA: TGTGCCAGCAGCTCGGGACTAGCGGGAGGTTGGTACGAGCAGTACTTC. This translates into CASSSGLAGGWYEQYF.

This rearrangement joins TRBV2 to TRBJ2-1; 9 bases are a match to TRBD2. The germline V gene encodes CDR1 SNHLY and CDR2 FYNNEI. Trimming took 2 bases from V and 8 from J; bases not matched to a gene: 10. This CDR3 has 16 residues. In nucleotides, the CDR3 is TGTGCCAGCAGTGAAATTTGGGCGGGAGGGCCGGATGAGCAGTTCTTC. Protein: CASSEIWAGGPDEQFF.

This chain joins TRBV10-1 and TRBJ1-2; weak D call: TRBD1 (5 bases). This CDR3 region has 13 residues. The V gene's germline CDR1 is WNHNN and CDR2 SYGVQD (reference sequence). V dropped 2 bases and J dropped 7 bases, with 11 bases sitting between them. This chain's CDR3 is CASSETGAGGYTF. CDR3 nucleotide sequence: TGCGCCAGCAGTGAGACAGGCGCCGGTGGCTACACCTTC.

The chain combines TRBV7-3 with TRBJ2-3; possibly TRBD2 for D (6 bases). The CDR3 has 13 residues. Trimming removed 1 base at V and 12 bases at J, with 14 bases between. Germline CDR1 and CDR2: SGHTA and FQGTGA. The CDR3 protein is CASSLNVGGAQYF. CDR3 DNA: TGTGCCAGCAGCTTAAACGTGGGCGGGGCCCAGTATTTT.

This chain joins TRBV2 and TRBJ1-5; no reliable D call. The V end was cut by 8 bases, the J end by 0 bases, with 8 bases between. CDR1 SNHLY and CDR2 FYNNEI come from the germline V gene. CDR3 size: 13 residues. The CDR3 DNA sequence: TGTGCCAGCCGGCTAGATAGCAATCAGCCCCAGCATTTT. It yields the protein CASRLDSNQPQHF.

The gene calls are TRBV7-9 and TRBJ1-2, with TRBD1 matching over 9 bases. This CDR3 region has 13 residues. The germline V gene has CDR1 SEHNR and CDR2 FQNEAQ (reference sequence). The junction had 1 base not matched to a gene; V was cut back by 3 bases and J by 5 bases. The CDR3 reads CASSFGTGYGYTF. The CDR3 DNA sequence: TGTGCCAGCAGCTTCGGGACAGGGTATGGCTACACCTTC.

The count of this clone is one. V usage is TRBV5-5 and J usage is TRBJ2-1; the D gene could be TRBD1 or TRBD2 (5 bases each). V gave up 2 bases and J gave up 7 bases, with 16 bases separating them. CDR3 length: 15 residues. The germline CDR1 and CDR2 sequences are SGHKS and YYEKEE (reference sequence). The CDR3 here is CASSFRGPPGNEQFF. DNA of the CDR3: TGTGCCAGCAGCTTTCGGGGACCCCCAGGTAATGAGCAGTTCTTC.

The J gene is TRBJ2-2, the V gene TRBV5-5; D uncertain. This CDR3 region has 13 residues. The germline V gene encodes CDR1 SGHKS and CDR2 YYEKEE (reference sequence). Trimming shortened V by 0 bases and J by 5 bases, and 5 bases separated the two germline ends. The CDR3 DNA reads TGTGCCAGCAGCTTGGACTTTACCGGGGAGCTGTTTTTT. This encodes CASSLDFTGELFF.

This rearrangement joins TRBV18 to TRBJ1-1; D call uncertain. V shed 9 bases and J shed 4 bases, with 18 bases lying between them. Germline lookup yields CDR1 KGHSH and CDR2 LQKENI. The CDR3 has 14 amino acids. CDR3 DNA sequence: TGTGCCAGTTCTCCTCTCAGGACCGGCACTGAAGCTTTCTTT. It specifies CASSPLRTGTEAFF.

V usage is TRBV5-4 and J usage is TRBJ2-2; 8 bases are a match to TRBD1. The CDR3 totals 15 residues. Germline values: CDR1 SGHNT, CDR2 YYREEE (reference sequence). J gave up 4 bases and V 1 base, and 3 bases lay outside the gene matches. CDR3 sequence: CASSLQGAVTGELFF. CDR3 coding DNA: TGTGCCAGCAGCTTGCAGGGGGCCGTCACCGGGGAGCTGTTTTTT.

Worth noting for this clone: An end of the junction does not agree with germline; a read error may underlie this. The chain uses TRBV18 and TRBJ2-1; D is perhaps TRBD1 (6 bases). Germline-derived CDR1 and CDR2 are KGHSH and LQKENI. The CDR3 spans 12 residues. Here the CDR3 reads CASSRPQGIPLF. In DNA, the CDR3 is TGTGCCAGCTCACGTCCACAGGGTATTCCCCTCTTC.

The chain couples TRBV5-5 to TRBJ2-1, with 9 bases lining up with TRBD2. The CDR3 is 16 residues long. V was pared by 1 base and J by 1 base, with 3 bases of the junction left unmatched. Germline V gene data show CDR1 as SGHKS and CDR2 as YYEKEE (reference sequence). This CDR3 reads CASSLTSGFSYNEQFF. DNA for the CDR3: TGTGCCAGCAGCTTGACTAGCGGGTTTTCCTACAATGAGCAGTTCTTC.